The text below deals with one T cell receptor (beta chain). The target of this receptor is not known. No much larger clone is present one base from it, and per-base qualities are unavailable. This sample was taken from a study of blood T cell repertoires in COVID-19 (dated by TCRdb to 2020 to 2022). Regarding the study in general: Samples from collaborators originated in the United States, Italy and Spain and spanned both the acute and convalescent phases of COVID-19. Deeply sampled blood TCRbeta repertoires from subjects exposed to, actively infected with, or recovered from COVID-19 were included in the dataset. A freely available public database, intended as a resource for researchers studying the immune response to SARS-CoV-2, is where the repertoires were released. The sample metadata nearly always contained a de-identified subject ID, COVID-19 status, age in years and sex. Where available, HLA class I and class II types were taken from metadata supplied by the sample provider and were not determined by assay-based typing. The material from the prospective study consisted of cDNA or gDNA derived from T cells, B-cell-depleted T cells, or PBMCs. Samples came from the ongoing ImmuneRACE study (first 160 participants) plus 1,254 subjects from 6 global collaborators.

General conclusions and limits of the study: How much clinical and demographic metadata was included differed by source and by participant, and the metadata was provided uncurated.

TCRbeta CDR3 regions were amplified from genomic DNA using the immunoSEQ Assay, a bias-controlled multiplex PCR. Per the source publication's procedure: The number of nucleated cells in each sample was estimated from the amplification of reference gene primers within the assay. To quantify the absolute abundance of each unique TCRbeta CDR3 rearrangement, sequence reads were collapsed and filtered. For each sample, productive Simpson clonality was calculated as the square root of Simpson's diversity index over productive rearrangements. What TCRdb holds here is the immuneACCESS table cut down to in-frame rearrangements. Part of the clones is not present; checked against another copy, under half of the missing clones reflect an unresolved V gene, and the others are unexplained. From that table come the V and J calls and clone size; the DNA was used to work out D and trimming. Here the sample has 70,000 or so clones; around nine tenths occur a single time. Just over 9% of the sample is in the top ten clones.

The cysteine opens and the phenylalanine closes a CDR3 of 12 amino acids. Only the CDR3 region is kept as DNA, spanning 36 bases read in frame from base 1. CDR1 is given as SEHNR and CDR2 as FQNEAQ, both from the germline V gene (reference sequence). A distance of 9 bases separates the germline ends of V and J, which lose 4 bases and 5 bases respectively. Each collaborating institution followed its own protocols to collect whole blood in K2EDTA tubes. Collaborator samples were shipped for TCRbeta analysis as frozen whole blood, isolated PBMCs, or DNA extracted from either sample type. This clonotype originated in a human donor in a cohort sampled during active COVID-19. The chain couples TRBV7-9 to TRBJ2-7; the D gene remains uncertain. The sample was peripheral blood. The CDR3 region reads CASSYFRNEQYF. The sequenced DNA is TGTGCCAGCAGCTACTTCCGCAACGAGCAGTACTTC.